The rows below give T cell receptor beta chains drawn from one sample of a study of T-cell memory formation after mild COVID-19. TCRdb re-derived calls from the 5' RACE reads in MiXCR, one entry per CDR3 protein. This table has more than 450,000 distinct CDR3 sequences, approximately 19% appearing once. The sample was PBMCs or a T cell subset sorted from them (not recorded which). These receptor sequences come from an adult woman who had mild COVID-19 (a few samples of this study predate the infection). Cell type and time point are not known. Both conserved end residues are part of each CDR3. The D gene is left open where the match is weak. Clone size is stated in some rows and not others, as once, few, many or a class when expanded.

D	J	V	size	DNA	CDR3
NA	TRBJ1-1	TRBV20-1	many	TGCAGTGCTAGAGGAGGGGCAGCGAACACTGAAGCTTTCTTT	CSARGGAANTEAFF
NA	TRBJ1-2	TRBV24-1	NA	TGTGCCACCAGTGATCAGGGGAGACTTGGAGGCTACACCTTC	CATSDQGRLGGYTF
TRBD2	TRBJ2-5	TRBV6-6	few	TGTGCCAGCAGTTACGGGACAATAGCGGGGGGGCAAGAGACCCAGTACTTC	CASSYGTIAGGQETQYF
NA	TRBJ1-5	TRBV5-1	NA	TGCGCCAGCAGCTTGGTGGGGGGCCAAGATCAGCCCCAGCATTTT	CASSLVGGQDQPQHF
NA	TRBJ2-7	TRBV20-1	few	TGCAGTGCTAGAGATTCCGGGCGCTCCTACGAGCAGTACTTC	CSARDSGRSYEQYF
NA	TRBJ2-2	TRBV6-2/TRBV6-3	NA	TGTGCCAGCAGAACAGAGACCGGGGAGCTGTTTTTT	CASRTETGELFF
NA	TRBJ2-2	TRBV24-1	NA	TGTGCCACCAGTGACCCAGGGGGGGGCCTCCTTGGCGGGGAGCTGTTTTTT	CATSDPGGGLLGGELFF
TRBD1	TRBJ1-1	TRBV25-1	few	TGTGCCAGCAGTGACTCGAGGCAGGGGGCGTACACTGAAGCTTTCTTT	CASSDSRQGAYTEAFF
NA	TRBJ2-7	TRBV12-3/TRBV12-4	NA	TGTGCCAGCAGTTTAGGGCCCCTACTGTGGGAGCAGTACTTC	CASSLGPLLWEQYF
TRBD2	TRBJ2-1	TRBV20-1	few	TGCAGTGCGGCGGGACTAGCGGGAGGCAGCTCCTACAATGAGCAGTTCTTC	CSAAGLAGGSSYNEQFF
TRBD1	TRBJ1-2	TRBV27	few	TGTGCCAGCAGTTTATACGGTCTGGGACAGCAAAACCATGGCTACACCTTC	CASSLYGLGQQNHGYTF
TRBD2	TRBJ2-7	TRBV4-3	NA	TGCGCCAGCAGCCCCCAGACTAGCGCTCAGGGCTACGAGCAGTACTTC	CASSPQTSAQGYEQYF
NA	TRBJ2-1	TRBV24-1	NA	TGTGCCACCAGTGATTCCGTTAGGAGAGCGGGCAATGAGCAGTTCTTC	CATSDSVRRAGNEQFF
NA	TRBJ2-1	TRBV24-1	NA	TGTGCCACCAGTGTACTAGGGCCGGACAATGAGCAGTTCTTC	CATSVLGPDNEQFF
TRBD2	TRBJ2-5	TRBV6-5	NA	TGTGCCAGCAGAAATAGCGGGAGAGGGAGGGAGACCCAGTACTTC	CASRNSGRGRETQYF
TRBD2	TRBJ2-7	TRBV29-1	few	TGCAGCGTTGAAGGACTAGCGGGGGGGCAAGCGCCCTACGAGCAGTACTTC	CSVEGLAGGQAPYEQYF
NA	TRBJ2-1	TRBV5-1	NA	TGCGCCAGCAGCTTGTTGGAGGGGGTGTCCTACAATGAGCAGTTCTTC	CASSLLEGVSYNEQFF
NA	TRBJ1-3	TRBV25-1	NA	TGTGCCTCTCAAGGAGGACATCCTGGAAACACCATATATTTT	CASQGGHPGNTIYF
TRBD1	TRBJ1-2	TRBV29-1	NA	TGCAGCGCGTCCGGGACAGGGGACCCCTATGGCTACACCTTC	CSASGTGDPYGYTF
NA	TRBJ2-6	TRBV12-3/TRBV12-4	few	TGTGCCAGCAGTTTACGGACAGCTGGGGCCAACGTCCTGACTTTC	CASSLRTAGANVLTF
NA	TRBJ2-1	TRBV29-1	NA	TGCAGCGGCGGTGTTCCGGGGCCCTACAATGAGCAGTTCTTC	CSGGVPGPYNEQFF
NA	TRBJ2-3	TRBV5-6	few	TGTGCCAGCAGCTTGATAACAGGTTCTAGCACAGATACGCAGTATTTT	CASSLITGSSTDTQYF
TRBD1	TRBJ1-3	TRBV5-1	NA	TGCGCCAGCAGCTTGTCAGGGGGGTTCCCCTCCTCTGGAAACACCATATATTTT	CASSLSGGFPSSGNTIYF
NA	TRBJ1-2	TRBV5-1	NA	TGCGCCAGCAGCCCTCCGGAGGGGAGAAGGGGCTACACCTTC	CASSPPEGRRGYTF
NA	TRBJ2-6	TRBV5-1	few	TGCGCCAGCAGCCGACTGGGGATCGGGGCCAACGTCCTGACTTTC	CASSRLGIGANVLTF
TRBD2	TRBJ2-1	TRBV27	many	TGTGCCAGCAGTCCGCCACTAGCGGGACACAATGAGCAGTTCTTC	CASSPPLAGHNEQFF